This T cell receptor beta chain comes out of a study of OX40 agonist ivuxolimab in advanced cancers. This CDR3 is built from 13 residues. V dropped 4 bases and J dropped 4 bases, with 11 bases sitting between them. CDR1 is SGHDT and CDR2 is YYEEEE in the germline V gene. Clones were read by immunoSEQ multiplex PCR, and TCRdb kept only the in-frame ones, dropping some. The table lists approximately 91,000 clones, roughly 85% of them singletons, with less than 2% in the top ten. The sampling schedule covered blood at baseline, cycle 4 day 1, and cycle 7 day 1. This chain links TRBV5-6 with TRBJ1-2, with D possibly TRBD1 on 6 matching bases. The origin of this receptor is an adult with an advanced solid tumor such as melanoma, head and neck, liver or kidney cancer. Sequencing used CD4+ or CD8+ T cells sorted from blood, obtained in a trial of the OX40 agonist ivuxolimab. Here the CDR3 DNA reads TGTGCCAGCAGCGACAGGTTATTCTATGGCTACACCTTC. It codes for CASSDRLFYGYTF.